A selection of T cell receptor beta chains follows, all from one sample in a study of chemoradiotherapy in HPV16-positive cancers. Data came from immunoSEQ multiplex PCR; TCRdb stores just in-frame clones and leaves some out. The data contain around 9,800 clones, around 70% of them singletons. This material was collected from a patient who underwent chemoradiotherapy. These receptors came from a human donor with HPV-associated anogenital cancer. CDR3s include the opening cysteine and the closing phenylalanine or tryptophan. The D gene is left open where the match is weak. Rows may omit the clone size; those that give it use once, few, many or a size class.

>TRBJ1-5|.|few|TRBV7-6
TGTGCCAGCAGCTTATCGCATAATAGCAATCAGCCCCAGCATTTT
CASSLSHNSNQPQHF
>TRBJ1-5|.|.|TRBV19
TGTGCCAGTGGAGACGCGTGGAACCAGCCCCAGCATTTT
CASGDAWNQPQHF
>TRBJ1-1|.|.|TRBV7-6
TGTGCCAGCAGCTTTGGGGGCCCGGGCAATGAAGCTTTCTTT
CASSFGGPGNEAFF
>TRBJ1-2|.|.|TRBV28
TGTGCCATCGCACTCGGCTTTACTAACTATGGCTACACCTTC
CAIALGFTNYGYTF
>TRBJ1-6|TRBD1|.|TRBV30
TGTGCCTGGAGTAGGGAGACAGGGGTAGGAAGTTTGAATTCACCCCTCCACTTT
CAWSRETGVGSLNSPLHF
>TRBJ1-2|.|.|TRBV29-1
TGCAGCGTTGTCGGGGTTGACTATGGCTACACCTTC
CSVVGVDYGYTF
>TRBJ1-2|.|.|TRBV29-1
TGCAGCGTTCGTGGAACTTTCTGGTCGGAGGGCTACACCTTC
CSVRGTFWSEGYTF
>TRBJ1-1|.|once|TRBV7-9
TGTGCCAGCAGCTCATGGGACTTAAGAAGAACTGAAGCTTTCTTT
CASSSWDLRRTEAFF
>TRBJ1-5|.|.|TRBV5-6
TGTGCCAGCAGCTTGGGACAGGTCAGCAACCAGCATTTT
CASSLGQVSNQHF
>TRBJ2-7|.|few|TRBV5-1
TGCGCCAGCAGCTCGGGCCAGACGGGGGCTTTAGGCAACGAGCAGTACTTC
CASSSGQTGALGNEQYF
>TRBJ2-5|.|.|TRBV5-1
TGCGCCAGCAGCTACGCTTCAGAGACCCAGTACTTC
CASSYASETQYF
>TRBJ1-5|TRBD1|.|TRBV18
TGTGCCAGCTCACTATCTTTCCGGGACAGGGGACAGCCCCAGCATTTT
CASSLSFRDRGQPQHF
>TRBJ2-6|.|few|TRBV7-2
TGTGCCAGCACCTTCACGACTGGGGCCAACGTCCTGACTTTC
CASTFTTGANVLTF
>TRBJ2-7|TRBD1|.|TRBV25-1
TGTGCCAGCAGTGAACCGGGACAGGGACTCTACGAGCAGTACTTC
CASSEPGQGLYEQYF
>TRBJ2-3|.|.|TRBV6-5
TGTGCCAGCAGTTACAGGGGGACCCCAGATACGCAGTATTTT
CASSYRGTPDTQYF
>TRBJ2-1|.|.|TRBV5-6
TGTGCCAGCAGCTTGGCCAGGGGCCTGCTCCATGAGCAGTTCTTC
CASSLARGLLHEQFF
>TRBJ2-5|.|once|TRBV6-1
TGTGCCAGCAGTGAGGGGAAAAACTTGGGCTTACAAGAGACCCAGTACTTC
CASSEGKNLGLQETQYF
>TRBJ2-7|.|.|TRBV11-3
TGTGCCAGCAGCCTCAGTGGGGGACAACTCTCCTACGAGCAGTACTTC
CASSLSGGQLSYEQYF
>TRBJ1-1|.|.|TRBV6-5
TGTGCCAGCAGTTACTCCGCCCGGAACACTGAAGCTTTCTTT
CASSYSARNTEAFF
>TRBJ1-2|.|few|TRBV25-1
TGTGCCAGCAGTGAGGCCAGAACAGACTATGGCTACACCTTC
CASSEARTDYGYTF
>TRBJ1-6|.|.|TRBV6-1
TGTGCCAGCATGCGCGACCCAAATTCACCCCTCCACTTT
CASMRDPNSPLHF
>TRBJ1-5|.|.|TRBV6-4
TGTGCCAGCAGTGACGGCAGGGGAGCACCAGTTAGCAAATATAGCAATCAGCCCCAGCATTTT
CASSDGRGAPVSKYSNQPQHF
>TRBJ2-2|.|.|TRBV18
TGTGCCAGCTCACCTTCAGCAGCTCGGGGCACCGGGGAGCTGTTTTTT
CASSPSAARGTGELFF
>TRBJ1-3|.|.|TRBV7-2
TGTGCCAGCAGCCCACAGTACTCTGGAAACACCATATATTTT
CASSPQYSGNTIYF
>TRBJ1-1|TRBD1|once|TRBV5-1
TGCGCCAGCAGCTGGATACAGGGGGCGGTTATCACTGAAGCTTTCTTT
CASSWIQGAVITEAFF
>TRBJ1-2|.|.|TRBV14
TGTGCCAGCAGCCAAGTTTCGGGGTACGGCTATGGCTACACCTTC
CASSQVSGYGYGYTF
>TRBJ2-2|.|few|TRBV10-3
TGTGCCATCAGTGAGCCCCCAAGGGAGCTGTTTTTT
CAISEPPRELFF
>TRBJ2-1|.|.|TRBV27
TGTGCCAGCAGCCTTATAGCGGTCTACAATGAGCAGTTCTTC
CASSLIAVYNEQFF
>TRBJ1-2|TRBD1|.|TRBV6-1
TGTGCCAGCAGTGCCCAAATAGGACAGGGGAAAGGCTACACCTTC
CASSAQIGQGKGYTF
>TRBJ2-1|.|.|TRBV11-3
TGTGCCAGCAGCTTAGAGTACAGCAATGAGCAGTTCTTC
CASSLEYSNEQFF
>TRBJ1-6|.|.|TRBV11-3
TGTGCCAGCAGCTCTCCCGGGCTCTATAATTCACCCCTCCACTTT
CASSSPGLYNSPLHF
>TRBJ1-1|.|once|TRBV7-2
TGTGCCAGCAGCCGGGGACAAGCAACACAAACTGAAGCTTTCTTT
CASSRGQATQTEAFF
>TRBJ2-5|TRBD1|once|TRBV7-2
TGTGCCAGCAGCTTCCTTACAGGGGATGTAGAGACCCAGTACTTC
CASSFLTGDVETQYF
>TRBJ1-1|.|.|TRBV6-5
TGTGCCAGCAGCTCAACCGGGTGGGCTGAAGCTTTCTTT
CASSSTGWAEAFF
>TRBJ2-3|TRBD2|.|TRBV5-1
TGCGCCAGCAGCTTAGGGGTAGCGGGAGGATGGACAGATACGCAGTATTTT
CASSLGVAGGWTDTQYF
>TRBJ2-1|.|.|TRBV6-4
TGTGCCAGCAGTGACTTCGCGTCTAATGAGCAGTTCTTC
CASSDFASNEQFF
>TRBJ2-3|.|once|TRBV10-3
TGTGCCATCAAAGGGGCGGCAGCTACAGATACGCAGTATTTT
CAIKGAAATDTQYF
>TRBJ2-5|TRBD2|.|TRBV19
TGTGCCAGTAGTATAGTAAAGGGAACTAGCGGGAGAAGGGAGACCCAGTACTTC
CASSIVKGTSGRRETQYF